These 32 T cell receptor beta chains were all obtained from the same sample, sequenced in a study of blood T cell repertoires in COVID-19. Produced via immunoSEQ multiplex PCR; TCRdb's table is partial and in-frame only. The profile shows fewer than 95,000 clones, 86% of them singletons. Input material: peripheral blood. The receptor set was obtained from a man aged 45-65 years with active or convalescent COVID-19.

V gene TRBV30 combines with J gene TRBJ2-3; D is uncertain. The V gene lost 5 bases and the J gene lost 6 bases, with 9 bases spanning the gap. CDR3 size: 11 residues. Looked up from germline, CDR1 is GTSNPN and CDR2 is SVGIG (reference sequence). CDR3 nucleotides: TGTGCCTGGTCCACCAGGGATACGCAGTATTTT. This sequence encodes CAWSTRDTQYF.

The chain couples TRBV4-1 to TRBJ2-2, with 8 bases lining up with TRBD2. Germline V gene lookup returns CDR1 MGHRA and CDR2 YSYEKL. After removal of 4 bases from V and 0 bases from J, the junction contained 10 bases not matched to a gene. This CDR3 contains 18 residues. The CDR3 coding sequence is TGCGCCAGCAGCCCAGGGACTAGGGGGACATCGAACACCGGGGAGCTGTTTTTT. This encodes CASSPGTRGTSNTGELFF.

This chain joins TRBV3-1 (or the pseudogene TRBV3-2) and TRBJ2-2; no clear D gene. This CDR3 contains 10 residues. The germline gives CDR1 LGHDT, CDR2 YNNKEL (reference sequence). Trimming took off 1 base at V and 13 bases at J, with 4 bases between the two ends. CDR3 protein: CASSQGVLFF. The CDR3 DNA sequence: TGTGCCAGCAGCCAAGGCGTGCTGTTTTTT.

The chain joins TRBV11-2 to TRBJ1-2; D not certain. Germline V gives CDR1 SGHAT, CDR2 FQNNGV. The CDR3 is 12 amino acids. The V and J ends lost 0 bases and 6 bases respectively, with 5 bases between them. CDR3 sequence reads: CASSLDRNGYTF. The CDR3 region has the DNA TGTGCCAGCAGCTTAGACAGGAATGGCTACACCTTC. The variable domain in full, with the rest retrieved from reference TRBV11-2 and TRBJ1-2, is EAGVAQSPRYKIIEKRQSVAFWCNPISGHATLYWYQQILGQGPKLLIQFQNNGVVDDSQLPKDRFSAERLKGVDSTLKIQPAKLEDSAVYLCASSLDRNGYTFGSGTRLTVV.

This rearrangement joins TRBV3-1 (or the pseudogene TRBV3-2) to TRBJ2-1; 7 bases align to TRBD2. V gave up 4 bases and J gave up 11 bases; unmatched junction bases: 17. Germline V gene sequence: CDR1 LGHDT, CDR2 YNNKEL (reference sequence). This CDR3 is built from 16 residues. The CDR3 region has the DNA TGTGCCAGCAGCCCCCATCAGGCGGGAGATTACCTAAAGCAGTTCTTC. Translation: CASSPHQAGDYLKQFF.

In DNA form, the CDR3 reads TGTGCCAGCTCCCGGACAGGGGGACCTGAAGCTTTCTTT. Translated, it gives CASSRTGGPEAFF. This chain uses TRBV18 with TRBJ1-1; 10 nucleotides match TRBD1. Per the germline V gene, CDR1 is KGHSH and CDR2 is LQKENI. The V segment lost 6 bases and the J segment 6 bases; nucleotides outside the gene matches: 4. The CDR3 runs to 13 residues.

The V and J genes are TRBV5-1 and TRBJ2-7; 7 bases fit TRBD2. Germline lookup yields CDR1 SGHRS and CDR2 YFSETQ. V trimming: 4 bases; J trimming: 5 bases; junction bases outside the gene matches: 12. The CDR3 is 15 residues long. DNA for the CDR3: TGCGCCAGCAGCCTAAGGACTAGATTAGAGGACGAGCAGTACTTC. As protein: CASSLRTRLEDEQYF.

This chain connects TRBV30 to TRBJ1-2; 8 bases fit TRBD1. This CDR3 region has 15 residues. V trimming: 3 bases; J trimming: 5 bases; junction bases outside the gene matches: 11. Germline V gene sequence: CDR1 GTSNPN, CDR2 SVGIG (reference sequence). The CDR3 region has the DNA TGTGCCTGGAGCTGGCCGGGACAGGCGGGATATGGCTACACCTTC. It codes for CAWSWPGQAGYGYTF.

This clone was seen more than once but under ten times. The CDR3 protein is CASSFSDTQYF. In DNA, the CDR3 is TGTGCCAGCAGTTTCTCAGATACGCAGTATTTT. This sequence joins TRBV6-2 or TRBV6-3 and TRBJ2-3; D gene ambiguous. V shed 4 bases and J shed 4 bases, with 3 bases lying between them. Germline V gene lookup returns CDR1 MNHEY and CDR2 SVGEGT. This CDR3 spans 11 amino acids.

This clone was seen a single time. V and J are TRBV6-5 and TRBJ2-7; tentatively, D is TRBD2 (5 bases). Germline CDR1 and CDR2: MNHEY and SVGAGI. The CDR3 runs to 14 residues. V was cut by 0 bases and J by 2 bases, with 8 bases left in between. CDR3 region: CASSYSRATYEQYF. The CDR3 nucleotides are TGTGCCAGCAGTTACTCGCGGGCTACCTACGAGCAGTACTTC.

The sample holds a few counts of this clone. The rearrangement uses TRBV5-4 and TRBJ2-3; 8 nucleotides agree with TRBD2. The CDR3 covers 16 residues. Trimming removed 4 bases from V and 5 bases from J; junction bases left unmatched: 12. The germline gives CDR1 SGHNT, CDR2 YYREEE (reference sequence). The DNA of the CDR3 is TGTGCCAGCAGCCCGAAACTAGCGGACCAGAAAGATACGCAGTATTTT. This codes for CASSPKLADQKDTQYF.

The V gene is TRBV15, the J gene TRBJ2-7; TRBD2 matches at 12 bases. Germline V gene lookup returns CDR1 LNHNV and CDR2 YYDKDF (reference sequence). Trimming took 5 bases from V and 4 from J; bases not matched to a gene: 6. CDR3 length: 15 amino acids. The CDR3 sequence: CATSGWTSGIYEQYF. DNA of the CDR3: TGTGCCACCAGCGGCTGGACTAGCGGGATTTACGAGCAGTACTTC. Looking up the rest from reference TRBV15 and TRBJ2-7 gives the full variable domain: DAMVIQNPRYQVTQFGKPVTLSCSQTLNHNVMYWYQQKSSQAPKLLFHYYDKDFNNEADTPDNFQSRRPNTSFCFLDIRSPGLGDTAMYLCATSGWTSGIYEQYFGPGTRLTVT.

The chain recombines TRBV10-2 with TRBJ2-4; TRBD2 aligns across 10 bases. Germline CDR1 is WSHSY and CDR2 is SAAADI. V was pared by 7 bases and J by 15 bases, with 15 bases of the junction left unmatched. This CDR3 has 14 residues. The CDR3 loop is CASTQREGAGPGYF. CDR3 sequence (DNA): TGCGCCAGCACCCAGCGGGAGGGGGCCGGTCCTGGGTACTTC.

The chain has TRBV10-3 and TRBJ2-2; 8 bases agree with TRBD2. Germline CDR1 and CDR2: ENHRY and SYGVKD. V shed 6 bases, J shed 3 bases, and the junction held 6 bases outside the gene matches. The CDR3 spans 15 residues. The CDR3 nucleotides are TGTGCCATCAGGGCGGGGGGCTCGGACACCGGGGAGCTGTTTTTT. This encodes CAIRAGGSDTGELFF.

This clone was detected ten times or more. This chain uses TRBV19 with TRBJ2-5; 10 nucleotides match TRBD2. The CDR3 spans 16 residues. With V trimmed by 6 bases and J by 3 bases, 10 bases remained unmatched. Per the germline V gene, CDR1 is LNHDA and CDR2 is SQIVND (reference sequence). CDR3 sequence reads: CASRDLAGGPEETQYF. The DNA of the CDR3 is TGTGCCAGTAGAGACTTAGCGGGGGGTCCCGAAGAGACCCAGTACTTC.

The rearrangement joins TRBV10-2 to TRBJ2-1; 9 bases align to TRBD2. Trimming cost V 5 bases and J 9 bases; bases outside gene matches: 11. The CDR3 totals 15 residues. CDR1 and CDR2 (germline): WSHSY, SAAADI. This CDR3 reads CASSRPAREGGEQFF. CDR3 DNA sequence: TGCGCCAGCAGTCGTCCGGCGCGGGAGGGTGGTGAGCAGTTCTTC.

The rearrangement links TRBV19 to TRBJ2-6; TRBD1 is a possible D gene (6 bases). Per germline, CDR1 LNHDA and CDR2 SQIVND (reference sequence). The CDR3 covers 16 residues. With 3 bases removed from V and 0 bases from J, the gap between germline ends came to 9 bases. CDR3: CASSIGTFSGANVLTF. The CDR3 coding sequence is TGTGCCAGTAGTATTGGGACATTCTCTGGGGCCAACGTCCTGACTTTC.

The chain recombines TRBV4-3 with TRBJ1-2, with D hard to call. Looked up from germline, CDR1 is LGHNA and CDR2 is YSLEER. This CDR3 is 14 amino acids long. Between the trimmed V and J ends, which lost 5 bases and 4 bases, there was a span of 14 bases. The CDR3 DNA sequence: TGCGCCAGCAGCAAAAGAGAGGTCGGCTATGGCTACACCTTC. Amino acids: CASSKREVGYGYTF.

The CDR3 DNA is TGTGCCAGAAGACCACCCCGACTAGCGGGGGGGAATGAGCAGTTCTTC. This sequence encodes CARRPPRLAGGNEQFF. V usage is TRBV2 and J usage is TRBJ2-1; 14 bases match TRBD2. The CDR3 loop spans 16 amino acids. The V and J ends lost 9 bases and 7 bases, in that order; junction bases with no gene match: 11. Germline V CDR1 and CDR2: SNHLY, FYNNEI.

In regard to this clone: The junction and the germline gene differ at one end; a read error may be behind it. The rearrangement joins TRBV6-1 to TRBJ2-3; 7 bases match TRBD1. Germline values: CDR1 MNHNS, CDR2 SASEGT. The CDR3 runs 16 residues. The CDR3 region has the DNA TGTGCCAGCAGTCAAGCCCCGACAGGGCTCACAGATACGCAGTATTTT. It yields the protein CASSQAPTGLTDTQYF.

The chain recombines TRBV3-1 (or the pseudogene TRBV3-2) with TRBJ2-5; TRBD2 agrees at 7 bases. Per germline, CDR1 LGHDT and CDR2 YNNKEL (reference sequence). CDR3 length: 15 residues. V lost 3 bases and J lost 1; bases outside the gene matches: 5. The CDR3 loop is CASSQAGELQETQYF. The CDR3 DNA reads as TGTGCCAGCAGCCAGGCGGGAGAGCTCCAAGAGACCCAGTACTTC.

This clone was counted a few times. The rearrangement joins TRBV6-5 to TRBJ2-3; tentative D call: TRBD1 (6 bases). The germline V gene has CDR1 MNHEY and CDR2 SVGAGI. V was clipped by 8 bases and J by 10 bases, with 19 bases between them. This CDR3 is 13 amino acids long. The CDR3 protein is CASGPPRGSAQYF. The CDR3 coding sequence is TGTGCCAGCGGACCCCCAAGGGGGTCGGCGCAGTATTTT.

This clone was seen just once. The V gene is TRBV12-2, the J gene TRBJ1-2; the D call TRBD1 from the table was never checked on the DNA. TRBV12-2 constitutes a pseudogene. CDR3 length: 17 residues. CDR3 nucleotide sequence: TGTGCAAGTCGCTTAGACAGGGGGACGCCCCTGAACTATGGCTACACCTTC. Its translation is CASRLDRGTPLNYGYTF.

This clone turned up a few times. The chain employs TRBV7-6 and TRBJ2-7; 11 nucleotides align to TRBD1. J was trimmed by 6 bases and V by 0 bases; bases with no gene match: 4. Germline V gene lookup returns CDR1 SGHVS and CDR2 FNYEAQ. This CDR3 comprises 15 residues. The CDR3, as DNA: TGTGCCAGCAGCTTAGCTTCCGGGACAGGGGGCGAGCAGTACTTC. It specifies CASSLASGTGGEQYF. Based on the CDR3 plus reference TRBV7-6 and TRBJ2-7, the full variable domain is GAGVSQSPRYKVTKRGQDVALRCDPISGHVSLYWYRQALGQGPEFLTYFNYEAQQDKSGLPNDRFSAERPEGSISTLTIQRTEQRDSAMYRCASSLASGTGGEQYFGPGTRLTVT.

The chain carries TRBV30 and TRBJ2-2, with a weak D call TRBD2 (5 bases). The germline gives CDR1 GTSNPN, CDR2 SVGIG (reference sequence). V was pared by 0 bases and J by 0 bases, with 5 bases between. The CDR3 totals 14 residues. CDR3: CAWSVAANTGELFF. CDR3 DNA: TGTGCCTGGAGTGTAGCGGCGAACACCGGGGAGCTGTTTTTT.

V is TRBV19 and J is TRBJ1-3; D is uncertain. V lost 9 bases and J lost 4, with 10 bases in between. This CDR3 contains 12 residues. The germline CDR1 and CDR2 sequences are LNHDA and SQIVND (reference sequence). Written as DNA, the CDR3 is TGTGCCAGCCAGGATGGGGGAAACACCATATATTTT. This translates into CASQDGGNTIYF.

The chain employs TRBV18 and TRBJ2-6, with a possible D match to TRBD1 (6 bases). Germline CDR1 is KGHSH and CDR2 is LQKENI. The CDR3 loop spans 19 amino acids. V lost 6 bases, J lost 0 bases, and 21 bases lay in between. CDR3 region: CASSIRTAKNPSGANVLTF. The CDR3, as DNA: TGTGCCAGCTCTATAAGGACAGCTAAAAACCCCTCTGGGGCCAACGTCCTGACTTTC. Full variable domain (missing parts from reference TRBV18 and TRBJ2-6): NAGVMQNPRHLVRRRGQEARLRCSPMKGHSHVYWYRQLPEEGLKFMVYLQKENIIDESGMPKERFSAEFPKEGPSILRIQQVVRGDSAAYFCASSIRTAKNPSGANVLTFGAGSRLTVL.

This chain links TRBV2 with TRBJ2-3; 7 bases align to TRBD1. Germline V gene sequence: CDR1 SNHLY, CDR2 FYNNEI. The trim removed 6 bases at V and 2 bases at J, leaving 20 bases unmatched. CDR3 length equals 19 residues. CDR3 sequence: CASRPDRVLTMFSTDTQYF. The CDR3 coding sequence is TGTGCCAGCAGGCCAGACAGGGTCCTTACGATGTTTTCCACAGATACGCAGTATTTT.

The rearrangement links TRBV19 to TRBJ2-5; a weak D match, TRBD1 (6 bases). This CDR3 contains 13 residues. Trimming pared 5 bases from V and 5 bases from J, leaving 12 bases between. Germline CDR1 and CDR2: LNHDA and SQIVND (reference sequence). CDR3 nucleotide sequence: TGTGCCAGTAGTCGACAGGATACGGAGACCCAGTACTTC. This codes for CASSRQDTETQYF.

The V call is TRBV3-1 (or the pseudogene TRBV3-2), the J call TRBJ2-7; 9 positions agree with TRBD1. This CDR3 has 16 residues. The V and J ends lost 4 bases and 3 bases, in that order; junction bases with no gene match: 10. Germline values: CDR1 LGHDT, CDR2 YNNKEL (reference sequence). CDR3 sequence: CASSPIIGTGIYEQYF. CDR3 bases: TGTGCCAGCAGCCCAATTATCGGGACAGGGATCTACGAGCAGTACTTC.

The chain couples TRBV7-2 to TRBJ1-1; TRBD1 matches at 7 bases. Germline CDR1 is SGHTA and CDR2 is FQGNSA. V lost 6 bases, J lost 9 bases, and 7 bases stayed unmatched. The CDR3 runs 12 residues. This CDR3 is CASSLTQGQAFF. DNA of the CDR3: TGTGCCAGCAGTCTTACACAGGGGCAAGCTTTCTTT.

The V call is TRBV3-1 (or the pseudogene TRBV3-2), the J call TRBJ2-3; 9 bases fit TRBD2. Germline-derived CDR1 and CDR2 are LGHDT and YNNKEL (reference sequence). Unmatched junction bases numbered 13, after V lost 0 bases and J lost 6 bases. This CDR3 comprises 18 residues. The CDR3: CASSQDTSGGPRPDTQYF. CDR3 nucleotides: TGTGCCAGCAGCCAAGATACGAGCGGGGGGCCCCGCCCGGATACGCAGTATTTT.